The present T cell receptor beta chain was sequenced within a study of cytomegalovirus exposure and HLA in healthy donors. The primer mix had 60 Vbeta and 13 Jbeta primers. The data were produced by immunoSEQ multiplex PCR, yet TCRdb's version contains in-frame clones alone and is incomplete. The sample shows more than 95,000 clones, roughly four fifths of them seen only once. Overall study results and limits: Researchers reported in a later analysis that a missense DCLRE1C variant was tied to TCR beta V- and J-gene trimming. A later analysis linked around 17,000 TCR beta sequences to HLA alleles at 0.05 false discovery rate.

As to this clone: Its target is not known.

The junction had 8 bases not matched to a gene; V was cut back by 5 bases and J by 10 bases. The CDR3 is 15 amino acids. The germline CDR1 and CDR2 sequences are SGHVS and FNYEAQ. V usage is TRBV7-6 and J usage is TRBJ2-1, with 13 bases fitting TRBD2. Sequencing used PBMCs. This TCR came from a woman between 40 and 55 years old in good health and CMV-seropositive. CDR3 loop: CASSTRLAGGGEQFF. In DNA form, the CDR3 reads TGTGCCAGCAGCACGCGACTAGCGGGAGGCGGGGAGCAGTTCTTC.